These T cell receptor beta chains were read from a single sample in a study of cytomegalovirus exposure and HLA in healthy donors. Here immunoSEQ multiplex PCR was the method, and the copy in TCRdb shows in-frame clones only, minus some. The data show 140,000 to 150,000 clones, with approximately 93% seen just once and approximately 0.7% held by the top ten. Sequencing used PBMCs. These TCRs come from a man aged 18-30 years in good health and CMV-seronegative. Both conserved end residues are part of each CDR3. The D gene is left open where the match is weak. Clone size is given for some rows only: seen once, a few or many times, or a class if the clone is expanded.

j_call	d_call	v_call	clone_size	cdr3_aa	cdr3_nt
TRBJ1-2	-	TRBV9	-	CASSVVPGGYGYTF	TGTGCCAGCAGCGTAGTCCCCGGGGGTTATGGCTACACCTTC
TRBJ2-7	-	TRBV5-1	-	CASSASGYEQYF	TGCGCCAGCAGCGCCTCGGGCTACGAGCAGTACTTC
TRBJ2-5	TRBD2	TRBV29-1	-	CSARGAGGGPETQYF	TGCAGCGCGAGGGGCGCGGGAGGGGGCCCGGAGACCCAGTACTTC
TRBJ1-1	-	TRBV7-2	-	CASSLEYSRDEAFF	TGTGCCAGCAGCTTAGAGTATTCCCGAGATGAAGCTTTCTTT
TRBJ2-7	TRBD2	TRBV5-6	-	CASSLFASGGGGYF	TGTGCCAGCAGCTTGTTCGCTAGCGGGGGAGGTGGGTACTTC
TRBJ1-2	-	TRBV15	few	CATSRVRGVDGYTF	TGTGCCACCAGCAGAGTGCGGGGGGTGGACGGCTACACCTTC
TRBJ1-2	-	TRBV7-2	once	CASSLALGREGYTF	TGTGCCAGCAGCTTAGCGCTGGGGCGGGAGGGCTACACCTTC
TRBJ1-3	-	TRBV19	-	CASSILLGNTIYF	TGTGCCAGTAGTATACTCCTTGGAAACACCATATATTTT
TRBJ1-5	-	TRBV29-1	once	CSVADGVLGNQPQHF	TGCAGCGTGGCCGACGGAGTGTTAGGCAATCAGCCCCAGCATTTT
TRBJ1-2	-	TRBV11-2	-	CASSPRQENYGYTF	TGTGCCAGCAGCCCCCGACAGGAGAACTATGGCTACACCTTC
TRBJ2-5	-	TRBV5-5	-	CASSSRSDSLLQETQYF	TGTGCCAGCAGCTCCCGATCGGACAGCCTTCTTCAAGAGACCCAGTACTTC
TRBJ2-7	TRBD1	TRBV10-3	-	CAISGTGGRAYEQYF	TGTGCCATCAGTGGGACAGGGGGTAGGGCCTACGAGCAGTACTTC
TRBJ2-2	TRBD1	TRBV5-6	-	CASSWTGSYTGELFF	TGTGCCAGCAGTTGGACAGGGTCGTACACCGGGGAGCTGTTTTTT
TRBJ2-7	TRBD2	TRBV7-2	-	CASSLGRLAGAHEQYF	TGTGCCAGCAGCTTAGGGAGGCTAGCGGGGGCCCACGAGCAGTACTTC
TRBJ1-1	-	TRBV7-9	-	CASVDTRNTEAFF	TGTGCCAGCGTAGACACCCGAAACACTGAAGCTTTCTTT
TRBJ1-1	-	TRBV6-1	-	CASSLGGVTEAFF	TGTGCCAGCAGTCTGGGGGGGGTCACTGAAGCTTTCTTT
TRBJ1-1	TRBD1	TRBV27	-	CASSRDRVGGTEAFF	TGTGCCAGCAGTCGGGACAGGGTGGGAGGTACTGAAGCTTTCTTT
TRBJ2-2	TRBD1	TRBV10-3	once	CAISPDRVGGELFF	TGTGCCATCAGTCCGGACAGGGTGGGCGGGGAGCTGTTTTTT
TRBJ2-4	-	TRBV12-2	-	CASRLARDLNIQYF	TGTGCAAGTCGCTTAGCGCGGGACTTAAACATTCAGTACTTC
TRBJ1-6	TRBD1	TRBV30	-	CAWSARDRNSPLHF	TGTGCCTGGAGTGCCCGGGACAGAAATTCACCCCTCCACTTT
TRBJ2-3	TRBD2	TRBV6-4	few	CASSGSGGADTQYF	TGTGCCAGCAGTGGTAGCGGGGGGGCAGATACGCAGTATTTT
TRBJ2-7	-	TRBV5-1	-	CASSSGGHGYEQYF	TGCGCCAGCAGCTCGGGCGGACATGGTTACGAGCAGTACTTC
TRBJ2-1	TRBD1	TRBV5-1	once	CASTGQDSDEQFF	TGCGCCAGCACCGGACAGGATTCTGATGAGCAGTTCTTC
TRBJ2-7	-	TRBV6-1	-	CATRPRAYEQYF	TGTGCCACCCGACCCCGGGCCTACGAGCAGTACTTC
TRBJ2-1	TRBD2	TRBV9	-	CASSAPEAGVNEQFF	TGTGCCAGCAGCGCCCCCGAAGCGGGGGTGAATGAGCAGTTCTTC
TRBJ1-1	TRBD1	TRBV25-1	-	CASSDQRSDRGLTEAFF	TGTGCCAGCAGTGACCAGCGCAGTGACAGGGGTCTCACTGAAGCTTTCTTT
TRBJ2-3	TRBD2	TRBV30	-	CASRGAGGSDTQYF	TGTGCCTCGCGCGGGGCGGGGGGTTCAGATACGCAGTATTTT
TRBJ1-2	-	TRBV5-1	-	CASSLAGGPGYGYTF	TGCGCCAGCAGCTTGGCTGGCGGCCCGGGCTATGGCTACACCTTC
TRBJ2-1	TRBD2	TRBV12-5	-	CASGLLVGGTYNEQFF	TGTGCTAGTGGTTTATTAGTCGGGGGGACCTACAATGAGCAGTTCTTC
TRBJ1-1	-	TRBV30	-	CAWSVGRGTEAFF	TGTGCCTGGAGTGTAGGCAGGGGAACTGAAGCTTTCTTT
TRBJ1-1	-	TRBV19	-	CASSIGQGFRNTEAFF	TGTGCCAGTAGTATAGGGCAGGGATTCCGGAACACTGAAGCTTTCTTT
TRBJ2-3	-	TRBV21-1	-	CASSKTSGITTDTQYF	TGTGCCAGCAGCAAGACTAGCGGGATAACAACAGATACGCAGTATTTT
TRBJ2-7	TRBD2	TRBV5-6	-	CASSLVGSGLSYEQYF	TGTGCCAGCAGCTTGGTTGGTAGCGGGTTATCCTACGAGCAGTACTTC
TRBJ1-2	-	TRBV20-1	-	CSTESYGYTF	TGCAGTACAGAGAGCTATGGCTACACCTTC
TRBJ2-2	TRBD1	TRBV10-3	few	CAISDPGTGDGELFF	TGTGCCATCAGTGACCCCGGGACAGGGGATGGGGAGCTGTTTTTT
TRBJ1-2	-	TRBV6-5	-	CASSTRDKNRGYTF	TGTGCCAGCAGCACCAGGGACAAGAACCGCGGCTACACCTTC
TRBJ1-5	TRBD1	TRBV6-5	-	CASSYSGQGSQPQHF	TGTGCCAGCAGTTACTCGGGACAGGGGAGTCAGCCCCAGCATTTT
TRBJ2-1	TRBD1	TRBV7-6	-	CASSVRDRISEQFF	TGTGCCAGCAGCGTCCGGGACAGAATAAGTGAGCAGTTCTTC
TRBJ2-3	TRBD2	TRBV2	-	CASSPQSGTIDTQYF	TGTGCCAGCAGTCCTCAAAGTGGGACTATAGATACGCAGTATTTT
TRBJ1-6	-	TRBV6-1	-	CASSGLDNSPLHF	TGTGCCAGCAGTGGACTCGATAATTCACCCCTCCACTTT
TRBJ2-7	TRBD1	TRBV27	-	CASSSGQDRSYEQYF	TGTGCCAGCAGTTCCGGACAGGACCGCTCCTACGAGCAGTACTTC
TRBJ2-5	TRBD1	TRBV2	-	CASSAETGAAETQYF	TGTGCCAGCAGTGCGGAGACAGGGGCGGCTGAGACCCAGTACTTC
TRBJ1-2	-	TRBV6-5	-	CASSYSAARGGYGYTF	TGTGCCAGCAGTTACTCCGCAGCGCGGGGGGGTTATGGCTACACCTTC